This T cell receptor (beta chain) stems from a study of blood T cell repertoires in COVID-19. Study-wide background: T cells, B-cell-depleted T cells, or PBMCs provided the cDNA or gDNA that served as material.

Libraries were prepared by immunoSEQ multiplex PCR; TCRdb keeps only in-frame clonotypes and omits some of them. The data hold about 190,000 clones, with around 76% observed a single time. Specimen: PBMCs or T cells enriched from blood (not recorded which). The receptor was isolated from a woman aged 45 to 65 with acute COVID-19.

The CDR3 loop is CASSSGQPATVQPQHF. CDR3 sequence (DNA): TGTGCCAGCAGCTCGGGACAGCCTGCGACGGTCCAGCCCCAGCATTTT. The chain recombines TRBV7-9 with TRBJ1-5; 7 bases agree with TRBD1. V shed 4 bases, J shed 7 bases, and the junction held 13 bases outside the gene matches. The CDR3 runs 16 residues. Germline V gene lookup returns CDR1 SEHNR and CDR2 FQNEAQ (reference sequence).